This TCR beta chain derives from a study of cytomegalovirus exposure and HLA in healthy donors. This clone was observed a handful of times. What it recognizes is unknown. Study conclusions and caveats: Altogether, 164 TCR beta chains were recorded as cytomegalovirus-associated. Later work found most CMV-associated TCR beta chains apparently HLA-restricted. Immune exposure was documented only through CMV serostatus. Among TCR beta chains of equal frequency, HLA-associated ones were more clonally expanded in a later analysis.

The PCR had 60 Vbeta and 13 Jbeta primers. Libraries were prepared by immunoSEQ multiplex PCR; TCRdb keeps only in-frame clonotypes and omits some of them. Here the sample spans 110,000 to 150,000 clones, around 70% being singletons. Germline CDR1 and CDR2: SEHNR and FQNEAQ (reference sequence). The V and J ends lost 0 bases and 9 bases, in that order; junction bases with no gene match: 2. This CDR3 is built from 15 residues. V and J are TRBV7-9 and TRBJ2-3; the match to TRBD2 covers 14 bases. Material for sequencing was PBMCs. This TCR derives from a man aged 35 to 55 in good health and CMV-seronegative. This CDR3 is CASSLAGLAGETQYF. The CDR3 region has the DNA TGTGCCAGCAGCTTAGCGGGACTAGCGGGGGAGACGCAGTATTTT.